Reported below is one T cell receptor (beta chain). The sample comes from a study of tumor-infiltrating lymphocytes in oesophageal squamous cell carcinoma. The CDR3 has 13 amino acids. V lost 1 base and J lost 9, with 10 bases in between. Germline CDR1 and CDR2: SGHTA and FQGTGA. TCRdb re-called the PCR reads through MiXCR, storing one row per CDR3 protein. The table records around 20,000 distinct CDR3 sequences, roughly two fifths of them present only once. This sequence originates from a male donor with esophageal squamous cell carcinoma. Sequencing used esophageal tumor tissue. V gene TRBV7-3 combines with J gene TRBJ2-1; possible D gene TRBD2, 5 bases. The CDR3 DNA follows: TGTGCCAGCAGCTTAATCCGGGATGGTGAGCAGTTCTTC. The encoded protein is CASSLIRDGEQFF.